The rows below give T cell receptor beta chains drawn from one sample of a study of T cells after posttransplantation cyclophosphamide. Some clones are missing from TCRdb's copy, which holds only in-frame ones; the method was immunoSEQ multiplex PCR. The table lists some 66,000 clones, about 93% of them singletons. Input material: PBMCs. The receptor source for this set is a woman in her twenties or thirties in good health and a related stem cell transplant donor. Each CDR3 is given with its conserved first and last residue. A D gene is named only where the DNA matches it firmly. The size field is filled for only some rows; it gives once, few, many or a size class.

clone_size	d_call	v_call	j_call	cdr3_aa	cdr3_nt
.	.	TRBV2	TRBJ2-1	CASSDEGGISGEQFF	TGTGCCAGCAGTGATGAGGGCGGAATTTCAGGTGAGCAGTTCTTC
.	TRBD1	TRBV14	TRBJ1-2	CASSSQGQGSGYTF	TGTGCCAGCAGCTCACAGGGGCAGGGGAGTGGCTACACCTTC
once	TRBD2	TRBV5-6	TRBJ2-5	CASSPITSGGVETQYF	TGTGCCAGCAGCCCGATAACTAGCGGGGGGGTGGAGACCCAGTACTTC
once	.	TRBV5-8	TRBJ1-2	CASSFGGDDYGYTF	TGTGCCAGCAGCTTCGGGGGTGACGACTATGGCTACACCTTC
.	TRBD1	TRBV4-3	TRBJ1-1	CASSQEGQASDEAFF	TGCGCCAGCAGCCAAGAGGGACAGGCTTCAGATGAAGCTTTCTTT
.	TRBD1	TRBV29-1	TRBJ1-4	CSARTGDEKLFF	TGCAGCGCTAGGACAGGGGATGAAAAACTGTTTTTT
.	TRBD2	TRBV7-2	TRBJ2-3	CASSPRAAGRTDTQYF	TGTGCCAGCAGCCCCCGGGCAGCGGGACGCACAGATACGCAGTATTTT
.	TRBD1	TRBV5-1	TRBJ2-7	CASGPGQAYSYEQYF	TGCGCCAGCGGGCCGGGACAGGCTTACTCCTACGAGCAGTACTTC
.	TRBD1	TRBV5-1	TRBJ1-6	CASSFSGGSSPLHF	TGCGCCAGCAGCTTCTCAGGGGGCAGTTCACCCCTCCACTTT
.	TRBD1	TRBV6-1	TRBJ1-4	CASSELQGFPEKLFF	TGTGCCAGCAGTGAATTACAGGGGTTCCCTGAAAAACTGTTTTTT
.	.	TRBV15	TRBJ2-1	CATADGGVHEQFF	TGTGCCACGGCGGACGGCGGTGTCCATGAGCAGTTCTTC
.	.	TRBV5-1	TRBJ1-6	CASSLSQGGNSPLHF	TGCGCCAGCAGCTTGAGTCAGGGCGGGAATTCACCCCTCCACTTT
.	.	TRBV6-1	TRBJ1-5	CASSFATSNQPQHF	TGTGCCAGCAGCTTTGCCACTAGCAATCAGCCCCAGCATTTT
.	.	TRBV2	TRBJ1-3	CASTRPRTGSGNTIYF	TGTGCCAGCACCCGACCCCGGACGGGCTCTGGAAACACCATATATTTT
.	.	TRBV4-2	TRBJ1-6	CASNQGWGSPLHF	TGTGCCAGCAACCAAGGTTGGGGATCACCCCTCCACTTT
.	.	TRBV2	TRBJ2-5	CASSSKETQYF	TGTGCCAGCAGTTCGAAAGAGACCCAGTACTTC
.	.	TRBV28	TRBJ1-1	CASRSGKAFF	TGTGCCAGCAGATCAGGGAAAGCTTTCTTT
.	.	TRBV21-1	TRBJ1-5	CASRFSGQLNQPQHF	TGTGCCAGCAGATTTTCGGGACAGCTAAATCAGCCCCAGCATTTT
.	TRBD2	TRBV5-5	TRBJ2-7	CASSLTSGGYYEQYF	TGTGCCAGCAGCTTGACTAGCGGGGGGTATTACGAGCAGTACTTC
.	.	TRBV10-1	TRBJ1-1	CASSAGRDTEAFF	TGCGCCAGCAGTGCCGGCAGGGACACTGAAGCTTTCTTT
.	.	TRBV4-3	TRBJ2-3	CASSQEAGVMSGDTDTQYF	TGCGCCAGCAGCCAAGAGGCAGGGGTTATGAGTGGGGACACAGATACGCAGTATTTT
.	.	TRBV4-3	TRBJ2-7	CASSGAGGEQYF	TGCGCCAGCAGTGGGGCCGGAGGCGAGCAGTACTTC
.	TRBD1	TRBV7-2	TRBJ2-3	CASSPRGQGFTDTQYF	TGTGCCAGCAGCCCCCGGGGACAGGGATTCACAGATACGCAGTATTTT
once	TRBD1	TRBV5-4	TRBJ1-2	CASSLGQGQYNYGYTF	TGTGCCAGCAGCTTGGGACAGGGGCAGTACAACTATGGCTACACCTTC
.	TRBD1	TRBV25-1	TRBJ1-2	CASSGTGGAYGYTF	TGTGCCAGCAGTGGTACAGGGGGCGCCTATGGCTACACCTTC
.	TRBD1	TRBV7-2	TRBJ1-1	CASSLDTGGYTEAFF	TGTGCCAGCAGCTTAGATACAGGGGGCTACACTGAAGCTTTCTTT
.	TRBD1	TRBV6-5	TRBJ1-2	CASSSGTGANYGYTF	TGTGCCAGCAGTAGTGGGACAGGAGCTAACTATGGCTACACCTTC
.	.	TRBV7-2	TRBJ2-1	CASSPRQGLYNEQFF	TGTGCCAGCAGTCCGCGGCAGGGCTTATACAATGAGCAGTTCTTC
.	TRBD2	TRBV4-2	TRBJ2-5	CASSQDQSGGVGWQETQYF	TGTGCCAGCAGCCAAGATCAAAGCGGGGGGGTGGGGTGGCAAGAGACCCAGTACTTC
.	.	TRBV4-2	TRBJ1-5	CASSQVATAGVRQPQHF	TGTGCCAGCAGCCAAGTGGCGACAGCAGGGGTACGGCAGCCCCAGCATTTT
.	TRBD1	TRBV7-3	TRBJ2-2	CASSGQGAQGAGELFF	TGTGCCAGCAGCGGACAGGGGGCGCAAGGGGCCGGGGAGCTGTTTTTT
.	TRBD1	TRBV6-1	TRBJ2-7	CASSAQGQGVGNRYEQYF	TGTGCCAGCAGTGCCCAAGGACAGGGGGTTGGGAACCGCTACGAGCAGTACTTC
.	TRBD2	TRBV6-6	TRBJ2-2	CASSYRGGGLTGELFF	TGTGCCAGCAGCTACCGGGGGGGCGGTCTCACCGGGGAGCTGTTTTTT
.	TRBD1	TRBV7-3	TRBJ1-5	CASSLGQGQPQHF	TGTGCCAGCAGCCTCGGACAGGGCCAGCCCCAGCATTTT
.	TRBD1	TRBV19	TRBJ1-4	CASSVQGNNEKLFF	TGTGCCAGTAGTGTACAGGGGAATAATGAAAAACTGTTTTTT
.	TRBD1	TRBV2	TRBJ2-5	CASSARTGVETQYF	TGTGCCAGCAGTGCGAGGACAGGGGTTGAGACCCAGTACTTC
.	TRBD2	TRBV14	TRBJ2-1	CASSPSVVLAGGLGEQFF	TGTGCCAGCAGCCCCTCCGTTGTTCTAGCGGGGGGGTTAGGTGAGCAGTTCTTC
.	TRBD2	TRBV5-4	TRBJ2-1	CASSLGTSGGLLGPQFF	TGTGCCAGCAGCTTGGGGACGAGCGGGGGCCTCCTGGGGCCACAGTTCTTC
.	TRBD1	TRBV19	TRBJ2-7	CARVAHFRDRWYEQYF	TGTGCCAGAGTAGCCCACTTCCGGGACAGGTGGTACGAGCAGTACTTC